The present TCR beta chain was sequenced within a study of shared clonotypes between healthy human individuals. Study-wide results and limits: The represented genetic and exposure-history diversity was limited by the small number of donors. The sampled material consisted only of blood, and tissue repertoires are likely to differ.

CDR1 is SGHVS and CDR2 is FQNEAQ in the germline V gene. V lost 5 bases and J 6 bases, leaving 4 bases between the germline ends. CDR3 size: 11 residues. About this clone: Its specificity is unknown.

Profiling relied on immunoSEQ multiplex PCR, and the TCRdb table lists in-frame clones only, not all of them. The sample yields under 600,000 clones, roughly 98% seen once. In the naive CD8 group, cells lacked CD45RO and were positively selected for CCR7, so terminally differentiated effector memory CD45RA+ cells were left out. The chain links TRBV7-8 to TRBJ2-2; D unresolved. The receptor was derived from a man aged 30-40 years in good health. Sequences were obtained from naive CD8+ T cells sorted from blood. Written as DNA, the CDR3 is TGTGCCAGCAGCCACGCCGGGGAGCTGTTTTTT. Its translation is CASSHAGELFF. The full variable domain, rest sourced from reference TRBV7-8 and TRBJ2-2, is GAGVSQSPRYKVAKRGQDVALRCDPISGHVSLFWYQQALGQGPEFLTYFQNEAQLDKSGLPSDRFFAERPEGSVSTLKIQRTQQEDSAVYLCASSHAGELFFGEGSRLTVL.